This TCR beta chain was recorded in a study of T cell responses to AZD1222 COVID-19 vaccine (dated by TCRdb to the early 2020s). A note on the overall study: TCR sequencing covered more than 230 trial participants: some 210 given two doses of AZD1222 and approximately 26 given two doses of MenACWY control vaccine. Trial participants were enrolled by age into 18-55, 56-69 and 70-plus year subgroups, with about 150, 28 and 57 TCR-sequenced participants respectively.

What the authors observed across the whole study: CD4 TCRs associated with the vaccine covered the entire spike protein, and the dominant responses were in regions 160-218 and 743-854. Epitopes outside the regions mutated in the B.1.351 and B.1.1.7 variants were reportedly recognized by nearly half of the unique spike-specific TCRs. In the small 56-69-year group, the increase in depth fell short of significance, most likely because of low power. Spike-specific TCR breadth and depth rose significantly after two AZD1222 doses compared with day 0 and with MenACWY recipients. No day 14 peak-response samples were available, so repertoires were characterized only after the peak T cell response. Conclusions about previously exposed vaccinees were limited because only six AZD1222 recipients were SARS-CoV-2 seropositive at baseline. Participants were mostly white British and included more females than males, and it was suggested by the authors that clonal diversity may have been underestimated.

The sample's time point label, decoded: about 28 days (+/-7) after the second vaccine dose. The treatment or condition label for this specimen denotes: meningococcal conjugate vaccine given as trial control. Samples from vaccinated people were obtained from the UK trials COV001 and COV002, which included a single-blind randomized controlled phase 2/3 trial of AZD1222 (ChAdOx1 nCoV-19) in healthy adults. For TCRbeta chain sequencing, PBMC samples from trial participants were taken at day 0 and at day 28 after the second dose. The germline V gene (reference sequence) yields LNHDA for CDR1 and SQIVND for CDR2. CDR3 length: 15 amino acids, cysteine to phenylalanine. Only the CDR3 portion is preserved as DNA: 45 bases, with reading frame beginning at the first base. V lost 3 bases and J lost 9 bases, and the count of bases not matched to a germline gene is 9. In regard to this clone: What this receptor recognizes is not known. No base qualities exist here, and no much larger clone lies one base off it.

The CDR3 regions of human TCRbeta chains were analyzed by immunosequencing. As for how the authors treated the data: TCRs in the repertoires were compared against a reference library of SARS-CoV-2-specific TCRs that had been generated with the MIRA antigen-specificity platform. Breadth was defined as the fraction of unique TCRs that were SARS-CoV-2-associated, and depth was defined as the fraction of total T cells that were SARS-CoV-2-associated. Using the MIRA data, each spike-specific TCR was assigned both to the spike region to which the TCR was reactive and to a CD4 or CD8 class. Log10-transformed breadth and depth values were compared by one-way ANOVA with Sidak's multiple comparisons tests. Sourced from immuneACCESS, this table was stored by TCRdb with only in-frame sequences that have V and J called. A share of the clones is absent; for the studies checked, an unresolved V gene accounts for under half, and the remainder has no known explanation. V and J calls and clone size come straight from that table; D and trimming were deduced from the DNA. The sample has 180,000 or so clones on record, around 93% of them singletons. Clones ranked in the top ten supply 1% of the sample.

This chain joins TRBV19 to TRBJ2-4, and 9 bases in between align with TRBD2. The origin of this receptor is an adult who received the MenACWY meningococcal vaccine as a control. Specimen: peripheral blood, collected 28 days after the second dose of the MenACWY control vaccine. The nucleotide sequence reads as follows: TGTGCCAGTAGTATGCGGGGGGGATCCGCGGGCATTCAGTACTTC. This gives the protein CASSMRGGSAGIQYF.